This paragraph reports one T cell receptor beta chain. The antigen remains unidentified. Clones were sequenced by immunoSEQ multiplex PCR, and TCRdb holds only the in-frame ones, with some missing. Seen here are about 280,000 clones, approximately 86% observed once, and the top ten hold roughly 0.99%. This record comes from a study of cytomegalovirus exposure and HLA in healthy donors. Whole-study results and caveats: Both high specificity and high sensitivity reportedly marked the classifier's diagnosis of cytomegalovirus status.

The CDR3 consists of 16 residues. Trimming took 0 bases from V and 0 from J; bases not matched to a gene: 5. The germline gives CDR1 SGHDT, CDR2 YYEEEE. This TCR was sampled from a woman under 30 in good health and CMV-seronegative. The sample comprised PBMCs. The chain has TRBV5-6 and TRBJ2-7; TRBD2 agrees at 8 bases. In DNA, the CDR3 is TGTGCCAGCAGCTTGGCGGGGGGGCCCCTCTCCTACGAGCAGTACTTC. Translated, it gives CASSLAGGPLSYEQYF. Full variable domain (remainder filled in from reference TRBV5-6 and TRBJ2-7): DAGVTQSPTHLIKTRGQQVTLRCSPKSGHDTVSWYQQALGQGPQFIFQYYEEEERQRGNFPDRFSGHQFPNYSSELNVNALLLGDSALYLCASSLAGGPLSYEQYFGPGTRLTVT.